Given below is one T cell receptor beta chain in context. Its antigen is undetermined. Some clones are missing from TCRdb's copy, which holds only in-frame ones; the method was immunoSEQ multiplex PCR. The sample has about 490,000 clones; 65% to 85% are singletons. The data originate from a study of shared clonotypes between healthy human individuals. Notes on the study in general: The expectation was that sequencing depth would affect clonotype sharing among donors.

Losses at the gene ends were 5 bases for V and 3 bases for J; bases not matched to a gene: 6. In germline, CDR1 is LNHNV, CDR2 YYDKDF (reference sequence). CDR3 length: 15 amino acids. Material: PBMCs. This clonotype was sampled from a woman between 40 and 55 years old in good health. Some clones in this sample may be carry-over from other donors' samples. The J gene is TRBJ2-1, the V gene TRBV15; 8 bases are a match to TRBD2. CDR3 nucleotides: TGTGCCACCAGCGAGGGACTAGGAAACTACAATGAGCAGTTCTTC. It translates to CATSEGLGNYNEQFF.